This entry describes one T cell receptor (beta chain). Which antigen it targets is not known. No base qualities exist here, and no much larger clone lies one base off it. This sample was included in a study of cytomegalovirus exposure and HLA in healthy donors (dated by TCRdb to 2016 to 2017). A note on the overall study: A later analysis indicated that the 120 or so validation repertoires were generated on the platform also employed for the 700 or so repertoires of the first cohort. The study aimed to test whether signatures of past pathogen exposure could be identified by cataloging public T cell receptors. Besides the first cohort of more than 650 subjects, a separate validation cohort made up of 95 to 150 different subjects was used. High-throughput TCR immunosequencing, statistical association of individual TCRs with disease status, and machine learning were combined to predict cytomegalovirus infection status. Overall study results and their limits: It was suggested by the authors that the approach could potentially be generalized to other disease states and immunological phenotypes. A later analysis lacked HLA typing for the validation cohort, so it scored co-occurrence in that cohort across all 120 or so repertoires. In the study, around 150 TCR beta chains were listed as associated with cytomegalovirus. Subsequent analysis determined that TCRs grouped into clusters in the first cohort also showed a tendency toward co-occurrence across the approximately 110 validation repertoires, and 85% to 95% of cluster scores exceeded 0. While some public TCRs were present in many individuals, most TCR sequences turned up only very rarely across donors. In vitro tests confirmed that three of the cytomegalovirus-associated TCR beta chains recognize cytomegalovirus antigens. The classifier was reported to diagnose cytomegalovirus status with high specificity and sensitivity in both the original and validation cohorts.

The method was the immunoSEQ multiplex PCR assay. Concerning the study's data processing: A statistical classification framework was built for diagnosing cytomegalovirus status from the catalog of TCR beta chain sequences. What TCRdb holds here is the immuneACCESS table cut down to in-frame rearrangements. Part of the clones is not present; checked against another copy, under half of the missing clones reflect an unresolved V gene, and the others are unexplained. The DNA was the basis for D and trimming; V, J and clone size are from that table. The sample table contains 90,000 to 130,000 clones; only one count was recorded for 90% to 96% of them. Clones ranked in the top ten supply about 0.7% of the sample. V is cut by 4 bases and J by 0 bases, and the space between the germline ends is 13 bases. The germline V gene encodes CDR1 SNHLY and CDR2 FYNNEI. Its CDR3 holds 16 amino acids, cysteine through phenylalanine. Just CDR3 DNA is preserved here, 48 bases in frame from base 1.

Separate from the approximately 700-subject first cohort, the validation cohort of roughly 110 subjects was the group to which the donors belonged. The chain is made from TRBV2 and TRBJ2-4, with no D gene named confidently. Sequenced sample: PBMCs. The TCR comes from a woman aged 18 to 35 in good health and CMV-seronegative. The nucleotide sequence reads TGTGCCAGCAGTGTATACAGAAATTTAGCCAAAAACATTCAGTACTTC. It translates to CASSVYRNLAKNIQYF.